This TCR beta chain was recorded in a study of technical replicates of blood from a few donors. Here immunoSEQ multiplex PCR was the method, and the copy in TCRdb shows in-frame clones only, minus some. This table has roughly 83,000 clones, around 90% appearing once. Trimming shortened V by 0 bases and J by 0 bases, and 10 bases separated the two germline ends. CDR3 size: 16 residues. Germline assignment: CDR1 MNHNY and CDR2 SVGAGI (reference sequence). The chain uses TRBV6-6 and TRBJ2-3, with D possibly TRBD2 on 6 matching bases. This clonotype was obtained from a human donor in good health. Sequenced: T cells isolated from PBMCs. This CDR3 is CASSYSGTSSTDTQYF. CDR3 DNA: TGTGCCAGCAGTTACTCAGGGACTTCGAGCACAGATACGCAGTATTTT.